This T cell receptor (beta chain) is from a study of neurological immune-mediated disorders. Each TCR transcript was tagged with a 10-nucleotide random UMI during 5'RACE. Each sequencing run yielded over 160 million TCR-beta sequences from 15-18 subjects. Using its own MiXCR run on the 5' RACE reads, TCRdb lists one record per CDR3 protein. The table includes 45,000 to 55,000 distinct CDR3 sequences, 10% detected once. By its share, this clonotype is large (0.1 to 1%). Its antigen is as yet unknown. Study-wide points: Because no CDR3 amino acid sequences were shared across subjects by expanded clones, private repertoires were suggested in all groups. Falling below healthy controls, multiple sclerosis showed the least TCR clonal expansion, while HTLV-1-associated myelopathy showed the most.

V lost 7 bases and J 2 bases, leaving 21 bases between the germline ends. Germline loops: CDR1 SQVTM, CDR2 ANQGSEA. The CDR3 is 15 residues long. The chain is built from TRBV29-1 and TRBJ2-7; either TRBD1 or TRBD2 may supply D (6 bases each). What was sequenced was PBMCs. The origin of this receptor is a woman in her thirties or forties with HTLV-1-associated myelopathy (HAM/TSP). The CDR3: CSEQGRGGRTYEQYF. CDR3 nucleotide sequence: TGCAGCGAGCAGGGGCGGGGTGGTAGGACCTACGAGCAGTACTTC.